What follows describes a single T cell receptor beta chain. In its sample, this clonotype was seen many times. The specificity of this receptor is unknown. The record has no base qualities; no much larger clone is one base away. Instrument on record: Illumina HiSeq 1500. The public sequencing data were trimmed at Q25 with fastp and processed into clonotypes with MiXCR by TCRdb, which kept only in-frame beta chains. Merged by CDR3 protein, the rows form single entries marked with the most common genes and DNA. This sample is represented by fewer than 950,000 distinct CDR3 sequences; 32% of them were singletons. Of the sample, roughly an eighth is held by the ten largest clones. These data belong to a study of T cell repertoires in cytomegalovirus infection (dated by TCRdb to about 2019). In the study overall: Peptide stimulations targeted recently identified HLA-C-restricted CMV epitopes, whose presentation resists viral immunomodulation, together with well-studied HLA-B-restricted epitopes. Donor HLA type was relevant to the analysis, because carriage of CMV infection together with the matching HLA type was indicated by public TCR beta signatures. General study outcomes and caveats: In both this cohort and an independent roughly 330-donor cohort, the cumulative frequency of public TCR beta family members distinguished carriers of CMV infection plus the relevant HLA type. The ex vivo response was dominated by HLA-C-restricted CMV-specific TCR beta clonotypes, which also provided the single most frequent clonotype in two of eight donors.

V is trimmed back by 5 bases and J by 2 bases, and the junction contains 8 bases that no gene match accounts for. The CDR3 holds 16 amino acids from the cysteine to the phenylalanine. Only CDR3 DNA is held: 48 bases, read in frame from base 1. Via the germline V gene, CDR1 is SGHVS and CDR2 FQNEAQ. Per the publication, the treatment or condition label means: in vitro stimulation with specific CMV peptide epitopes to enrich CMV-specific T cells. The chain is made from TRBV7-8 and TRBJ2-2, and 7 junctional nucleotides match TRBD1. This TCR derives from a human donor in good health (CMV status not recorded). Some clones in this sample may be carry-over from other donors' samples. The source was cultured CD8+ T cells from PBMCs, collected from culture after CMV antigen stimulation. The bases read TGTGCCAGCAGCCCATCTCTAGGGGGCAACACCGGGGAGCTGTTTTTT. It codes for CASSPSLGGNTGELFF.